The following is a T cell receptor beta chain sequence with its context. TCRdb's table, derived via immunoSEQ multiplex PCR, lists solely in-frame clones and lacks some. The sample comprises about 110,000 clones, under 85% of which are singletons, and around 2.7% rests with the top ten. The record originates from a study of cytomegalovirus exposure and HLA in healthy donors. Source material: PBMCs. This receptor was obtained from a woman under 30 in good health and CMV-seronegative.

This CDR3 reads CASSLAQGTDEQYF. The CDR3 DNA follows: TGTGCCAGCAGCTTAGCCCAGGGGACCGACGAGCAGTACTTC. The V and J genes are TRBV7-9 and TRBJ2-7; tentatively, D is TRBD1 (6 bases). Looked up from germline, CDR1 is SEHNR and CDR2 is FQNEAQ (reference sequence). The CDR3 is 14 amino acids. Trimming pared 0 bases from V and 5 bases from J, leaving 11 bases between.